This passage covers 6 T cell receptor beta chains from one sample sequenced in a study of beta chain features in type 1 diabetes. Reverse transcribing all isolated RNA meant expressed TCRB transcripts were sequenced. Using immunoSEQ multiplex PCR, the repertoire was profiled, and TCRdb retains in-frame clones only, with some absent. The sample lists roughly 140,000 clones, around 50% occurring once. The specimen was Tregs from blood. Source of these receptors: a man younger than 30 in good health.

The rearrangement uses TRBV11-2 and TRBJ2-2; 8 bases fit TRBD2. The germline gives CDR1 SGHAT, CDR2 FQNNGV. This CDR3 has 16 residues. J lost 0 bases, V lost 2 bases, and 2 bases had no gene match. CDR3 protein: CASSLRLASNTGELFF. CDR3 nucleotides: TGTGCCAGCAGCTTACGACTAGCGTCGAACACCGGGGAGCTGTTTTTT.

The chain joins TRBV4-3 to TRBJ1-2; 8 nucleotides match TRBD1. In germline, CDR1 is LGHNA, CDR2 YSLEER. CDR3 size: 13 residues. The trim removed 2 bases at V and 8 bases at J, leaving 4 bases unmatched. The CDR3 bases are TGCGCCAGCAGCCAATTGGGACAGGCCGGCTACACCTTC. Translated: CASSQLGQAGYTF.

This clone was found once. This rearrangement joins TRBV5-4 to TRBJ2-5; a possible D gene is TRBD1 (6 bases). The CDR3 length is 16 residues. The V gene's germline CDR1 is SGHNT and CDR2 YYREEE (reference sequence). Trimming took 4 bases from V and 11 from J, leaving 27 bases between them. The CDR3: CASSASWGTRVGEQYF. The CDR3 DNA reads TGTGCCAGCAGCGCAAGCTGGGGGACAAGGGTAGGAGAGCAGTACTTC. The full variable domain, with the rest looked up from reference TRBV5-4 and TRBJ2-5, is ETGVTQSPTHLIKTRGQQVTLRCSSQSGHNTVSWYQQALGQGPQFIFQYYREEENGRGNFPPRFSGLQFPNYSSELNVNALELDDSALYLCASSASWGTRVGEQYFGPGTRLLVL.

The V and J genes are TRBV6-5 and TRBJ2-1, with 7 bases aligning to TRBD2. Per germline, CDR1 MNHEY and CDR2 SVGAGI. The CDR3 is made up of 15 amino acids. Trimming took 0 bases from V and 3 from J; bases not matched to a gene: 2. CDR3 protein: CASSYSQRGYNEQFF. CDR3 bases: TGTGCCAGCAGTTACTCCCAGCGGGGCTACAATGAGCAGTTCTTC.

The table lists this clone with a few counts. V is TRBV7-2 and J is TRBJ2-1; a weak D match, TRBD1 (6 bases). CDR1 SGHTA and CDR2 FQGNSA come from the germline V gene. Trimming left V 3 bases short and J 10 bases short, with 13 bases between. CDR3 length: 13 amino acids. The CDR3 is CASSFRFRGEQFF. For the CDR3, the DNA is TGTGCCAGCAGCTTTAGGTTCAGGGGAGAGCAGTTCTTC.

The chain recombines TRBV18 with TRBJ2-1; D gene ambiguous. V lost 1 base, J lost 4 bases, and 11 bases lay in between. CDR3 length: 15 residues. Per germline, CDR1 KGHSH and CDR2 LQKENI. The CDR3 here is CASSPRVGSYNEQFF. The CDR3 nucleotides are TGTGCCAGCTCACCACGAGTCGGGTCATACAATGAGCAGTTCTTC. Based on the CDR3 plus reference TRBV18 and TRBJ2-1, the full variable domain is NAGVMQNPRHLVRRRGQEARLRCSPMKGHSHVYWYRQLPEEGLKFMVYLQKENIIDESGMPKERFSAEFPKEGPSILRIQQVVRGDSAAYFCASSPRVGSYNEQFFGPGTRLTVL.